The present T cell receptor beta chain was sequenced within a study of cytomegalovirus exposure and HLA in healthy donors. In nominal health when sampled, donors likely had unrecorded immune exposures nonetheless. This CDR3 is built from 14 residues. With V trimmed by 2 bases and J by 8 bases, 5 bases remained unmatched. CDR1 and CDR2 from the germline V gene are MNHEY and SVGAGI. PCR involved 60 Vbeta and 13 Jbeta primers. The method was immunoSEQ multiplex PCR; TCRdb's version includes in-frame clones alone and lacks a portion of them. The sample shows roughly 160,000 clones, roughly 82% of them seen only once. In this sample, this clone turned up a few times. Its specificity is not known. Study findings and constraints: Accurate prediction of most subjects' HLA-A and HLA-B alleles from TCR beta sequences was reported.

The sequence was obtained from a woman aged 30 to 39 in good health and CMV-seronegative. The sequenced material came from PBMCs. The V and J genes are TRBV6-5 and TRBJ1-4; TRBD1 agrees at 7 bases. DNA for the CDR3: TGTGCCAGCAGTTACGGAACAGGGGTGGAAAAACTGTTTTTT. As protein: CASSYGTGVEKLFF.